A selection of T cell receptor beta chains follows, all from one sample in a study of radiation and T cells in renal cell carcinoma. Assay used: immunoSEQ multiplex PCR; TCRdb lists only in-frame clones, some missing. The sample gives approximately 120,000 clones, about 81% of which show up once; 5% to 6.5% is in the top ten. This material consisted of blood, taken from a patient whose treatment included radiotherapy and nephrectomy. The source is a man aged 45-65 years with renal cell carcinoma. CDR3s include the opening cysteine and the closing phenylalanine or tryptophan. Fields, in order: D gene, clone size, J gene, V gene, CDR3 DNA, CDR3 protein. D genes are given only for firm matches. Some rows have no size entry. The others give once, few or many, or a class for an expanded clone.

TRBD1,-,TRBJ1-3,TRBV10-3,TGTGCCATCAGAGCCGGGACAGCCGCTGGAAACACCATATATTTT,CAIRAGTAAGNTIYF
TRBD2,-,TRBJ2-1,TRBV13,TGTGCCAGCATGCGAGCGGGGGGAAGGAATGAGCAGTTCTTC,CASMRAGGRNEQFF
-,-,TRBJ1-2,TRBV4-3,TGCGCCAGCAGCCAAGATTTAAATGGGGGAGACTATGGCTACACCTTC,CASSQDLNGGDYGYTF
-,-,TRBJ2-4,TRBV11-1,TGTGCCAGCAGCTTAGGGCCGGCCAAAAACATTCAGTACTTC,CASSLGPAKNIQYF
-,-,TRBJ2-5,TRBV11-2,TGTGCCAGCAGCCAGGCATTGTCAAGGGGACAGACCCAGTACTTC,CASSQALSRGQTQYF
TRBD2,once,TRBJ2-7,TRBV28,TGTGCCAGCAGTACCCCGGGAGGGCCAACCTACGAGCAGTACTTC,CASSTPGGPTYEQYF
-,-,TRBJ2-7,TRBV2,TGTGCCAGCAGAGCTCAGGGTATAGTGGTTGACGAGCAGTACTTC,CASRAQGIVVDEQYF
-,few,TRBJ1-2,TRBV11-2,TGTGCCAGCAGCTTAACCGTAGCAAACTTCTATGGCTACACCTTC,CASSLTVANFYGYTF
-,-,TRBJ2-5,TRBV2,TGTGCCACCCAACGCGGAGAGGGAGAGACCCAGTACTTC,CATQRGEGETQYF
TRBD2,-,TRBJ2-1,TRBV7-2,TGTGCCAGCAGCGCGCAGGAAGCGGGGGGGCCGGGTGAGCAGTTCTTC,CASSAQEAGGPGEQFF
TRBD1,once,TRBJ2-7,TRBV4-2,TGTGCCAGCAGCCGCCCCGGACAGGGATTTTACGAGCAGTACTTC,CASSRPGQGFYEQYF
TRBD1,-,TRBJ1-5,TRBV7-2,TGTGCCAGCAGCTTAGGGACAGGGTTAGGACAGCCCCAGCATTTT,CASSLGTGLGQPQHF
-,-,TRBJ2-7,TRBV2,TGTGCCAGCAGGGAAACAGGGATGCACGAGCAGTACTTC,CASRETGMHEQYF
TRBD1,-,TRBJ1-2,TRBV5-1,TGCGCCAGCAGCTTGGGGGGGACAGAGTATGGCTACACCTTC,CASSLGGTEYGYTF
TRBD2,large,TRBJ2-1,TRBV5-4,TGTGCCAGCACCTCCGCAACGGGAGGACTATACAATGAGCAGTTCTTC,CASTSATGGLYNEQFF
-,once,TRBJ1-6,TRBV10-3,TGTGCCATCAGTGAGTCGATGGGGCCGGGTGATAATTCACCCCTCCACTTT,CAISESMGPGDNSPLHF
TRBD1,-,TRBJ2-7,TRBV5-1,TGCGCCAGCAGCCGGGACAGTGAGAACGAGCAGTACTTC,CASSRDSENEQYF
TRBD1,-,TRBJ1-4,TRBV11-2,TGTGCCAGCAGCCTCGGGACAGGGGGCGCGTCCAATGAAAAACTGTTTTTT,CASSLGTGGASNEKLFF
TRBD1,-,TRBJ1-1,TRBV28,TGTGCCAGCAGCCCGGGGACAGGTCTTTCTGAAGCTTTCTTT,CASSPGTGLSEAFF
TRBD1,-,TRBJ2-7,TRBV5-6,TGTGCCAGCAGCTTAGGACAGGGGTCCTACGAGCAGTACTTC,CASSLGQGSYEQYF
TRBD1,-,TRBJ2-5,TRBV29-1,TGCAGCGTTGTACAGGGGGCATCGACCCAGTACTTC,CSVVQGASTQYF
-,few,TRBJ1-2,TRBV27,TGTGCCAGCAGTTTATTTCCCCAGGGCGGCGGGTCTAAAGGCTACACCTTC,CASSLFPQGGGSKGYTF
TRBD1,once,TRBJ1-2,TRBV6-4,TGTGCCAGCAGTGACAGCGGGACAGATAACTATGGCTACACCTTC,CASSDSGTDNYGYTF
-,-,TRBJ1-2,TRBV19,TGTGCCAGTAGTCTTGGGGCAGGGGTTCCGGATGGCTACACCTTC,CASSLGAGVPDGYTF
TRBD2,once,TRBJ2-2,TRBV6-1,TGTGCCAGCAGTGAAGCAATGTCGGGGGGTAGAACCGGGGAGCTGTTTTTT,CASSEAMSGGRTGELFF
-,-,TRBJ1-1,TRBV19,TGTGCCAGTAATAACAGGAACCAGAACACTGAAGCTTTCTTT,CASNNRNQNTEAFF
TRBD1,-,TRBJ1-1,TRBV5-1,TGCGCCAGCAGCAAGGACAGGGTTAACACTGAAGCTTTCTTT,CASSKDRVNTEAFF
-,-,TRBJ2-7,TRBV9,TGTGCCAGCAGCCCTGGGGAGTCTAGCCAAGAGCAGTACTTC,CASSPGESSQEQYF
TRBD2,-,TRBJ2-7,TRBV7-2,TGTGCCAGCAGCTTTACGGGGGGTCCCTTGAGCTCCTACGAGCAGTACTTC,CASSFTGGPLSSYEQYF
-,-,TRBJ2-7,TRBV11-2,TGTGCCAGCAGCCGCGCGGGCAGGCTCTACGAGCAGTACTTC,CASSRAGRLYEQYF
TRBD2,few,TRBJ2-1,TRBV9,TGTGCCAGCAGCGAGGGGATGGGGACTATCGGTGAGCAGTTCTTC,CASSEGMGTIGEQFF
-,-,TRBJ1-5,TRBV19,TGTGCCAGTAGTACGGCCCGCTACAATCAGCCCCAGCATTTT,CASSTARYNQPQHF
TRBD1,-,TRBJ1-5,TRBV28,TGTGCCAGCAGTTTCCGGACAGGGGGCGAGGGCAATCAGCCCCAGCATTTT,CASSFRTGGEGNQPQHF
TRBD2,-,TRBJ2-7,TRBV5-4,TGTGCCAGCAGTATCGGGACTAGGGGGGACTACGAGCAGTACTTC,CASSIGTRGDYEQYF
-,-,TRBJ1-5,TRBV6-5,TGTGCCAGCAGTTCGTTACAGGGACGCAATCAGCCCCAGCATTTT,CASSSLQGRNQPQHF
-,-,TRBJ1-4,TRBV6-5,TGTGCCAGCAGTTTTGGATCTGCAACTAATGAAAAACTGTTTTTT,CASSFGSATNEKLFF
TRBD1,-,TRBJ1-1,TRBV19,TGTGCCACCAGGGACAGGAACACTGAAGCTTTCTTT,CATRDRNTEAFF
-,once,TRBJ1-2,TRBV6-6,TGTGCCAGCAGTTACATCGGGGATGGCTACACCTTC,CASSYIGDGYTF
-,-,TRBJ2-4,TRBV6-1,TGTGCCAGCAGTGAATCGGGGTATCTAGCCAAAAACATTCAGTACTTC,CASSESGYLAKNIQYF
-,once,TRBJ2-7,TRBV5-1,TGCGCCAGCAGCTTGGAACCCTTACAAACCGAGCAGTACTTC,CASSLEPLQTEQYF
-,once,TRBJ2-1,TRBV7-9,TGTGCCAGCAGCGCCTACCTAGGAAACAATGAGCAGTTCTTC,CASSAYLGNNEQFF
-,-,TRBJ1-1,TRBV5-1,TGCGCCAGCAGCCTCGGGGCAGGGGAAGGAGCGGTAGCTTTCTTT,CASSLGAGEGAVAFF